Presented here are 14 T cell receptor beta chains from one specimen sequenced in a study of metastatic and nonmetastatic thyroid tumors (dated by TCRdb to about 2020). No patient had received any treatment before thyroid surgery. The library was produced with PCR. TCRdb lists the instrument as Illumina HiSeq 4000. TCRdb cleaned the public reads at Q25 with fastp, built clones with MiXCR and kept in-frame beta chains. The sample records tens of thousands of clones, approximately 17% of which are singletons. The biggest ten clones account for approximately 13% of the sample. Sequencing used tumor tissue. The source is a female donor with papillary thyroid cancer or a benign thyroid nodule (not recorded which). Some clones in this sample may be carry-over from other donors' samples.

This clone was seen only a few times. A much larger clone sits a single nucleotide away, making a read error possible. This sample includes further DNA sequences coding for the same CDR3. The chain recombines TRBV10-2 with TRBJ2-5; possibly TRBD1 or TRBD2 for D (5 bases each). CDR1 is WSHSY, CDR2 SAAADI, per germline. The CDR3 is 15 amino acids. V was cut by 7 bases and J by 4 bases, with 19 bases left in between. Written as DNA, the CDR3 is TGCGCCAGCAATCCCCGGGGCACCTTGCTAGAGACCCAGTACTTC. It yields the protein CASNPRGTLLETQYF.

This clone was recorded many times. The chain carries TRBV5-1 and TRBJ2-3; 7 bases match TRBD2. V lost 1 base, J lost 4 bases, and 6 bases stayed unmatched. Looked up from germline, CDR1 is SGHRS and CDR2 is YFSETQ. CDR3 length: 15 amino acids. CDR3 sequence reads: CASSLLAGPADTQYF. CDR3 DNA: TGCGCCAGCAGCTTGTTAGCGGGCCCCGCAGATACGCAGTATTTT.

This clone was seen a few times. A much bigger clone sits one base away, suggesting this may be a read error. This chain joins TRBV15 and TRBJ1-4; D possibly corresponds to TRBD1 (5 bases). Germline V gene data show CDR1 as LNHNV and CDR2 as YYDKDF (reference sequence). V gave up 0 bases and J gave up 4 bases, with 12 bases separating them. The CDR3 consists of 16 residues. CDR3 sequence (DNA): TGTGCCACCAGCAGAGATCGGGCCAGGGATAATGAAAAACTGTTTTTT. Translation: CATSRDRARDNEKLFF.

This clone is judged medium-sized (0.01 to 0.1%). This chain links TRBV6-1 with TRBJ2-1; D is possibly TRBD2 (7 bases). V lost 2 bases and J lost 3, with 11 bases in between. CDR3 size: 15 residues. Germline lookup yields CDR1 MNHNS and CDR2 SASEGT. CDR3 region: CASSEWGGVYNEQFF. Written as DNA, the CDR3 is TGTGCCAGCAGTGAATGGGGGGGCGTCTACAATGAGCAGTTCTTC.

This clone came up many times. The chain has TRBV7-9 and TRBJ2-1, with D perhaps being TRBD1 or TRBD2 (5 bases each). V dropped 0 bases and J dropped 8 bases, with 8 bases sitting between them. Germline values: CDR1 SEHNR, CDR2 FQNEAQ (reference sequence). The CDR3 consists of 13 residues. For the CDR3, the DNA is TGTGCCAGCAGCTTAGCGGGGGAGTATGAGCAGTTCTTC. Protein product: CASSLAGEYEQFF.

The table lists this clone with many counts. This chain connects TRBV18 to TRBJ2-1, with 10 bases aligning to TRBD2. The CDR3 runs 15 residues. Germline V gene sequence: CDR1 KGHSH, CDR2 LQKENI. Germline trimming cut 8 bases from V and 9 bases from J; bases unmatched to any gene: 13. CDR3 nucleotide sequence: TGTGCCAGCGAGCCCAGCGGGGGGGCCGGCGGTGAGCAGTTCTTC. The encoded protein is CASEPSGGAGGEQFF. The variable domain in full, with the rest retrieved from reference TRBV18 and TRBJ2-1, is NAGVMQNPRHLVRRRGQEARLRCSPMKGHSHVYWYRQLPEEGLKFMVYLQKENIIDESGMPKERFSAEFPKEGPSILRIQQVVRGDSAAYFCASEPSGGAGGEQFFGPGTRLTVL.

The CDR3 loop is CASSYLPRAESPLHF. In DNA form, the CDR3 reads TGTGCCAGCAGTTACCTGCCTCGGGCTGAGTCACCCCTCCACTTT. The chain carries TRBV6-2 or TRBV6-3 and TRBJ1-6; no firm D call. CDR3 size: 15 residues. V lost 2 bases and J lost 10, with 15 bases in between. Germline V gene lookup returns CDR1 MNHEY and CDR2 SVGEGT.

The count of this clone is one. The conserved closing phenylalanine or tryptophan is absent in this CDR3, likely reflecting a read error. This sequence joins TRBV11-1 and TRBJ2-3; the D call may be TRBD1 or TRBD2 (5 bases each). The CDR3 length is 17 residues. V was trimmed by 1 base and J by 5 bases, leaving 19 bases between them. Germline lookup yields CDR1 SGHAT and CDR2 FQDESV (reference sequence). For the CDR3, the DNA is TGTGCCAGCAGCTTAGTTTCTATGACGTATGGGGGAGATACGCAGTATTCT. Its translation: CASSLVSMTYGGDTQYS.

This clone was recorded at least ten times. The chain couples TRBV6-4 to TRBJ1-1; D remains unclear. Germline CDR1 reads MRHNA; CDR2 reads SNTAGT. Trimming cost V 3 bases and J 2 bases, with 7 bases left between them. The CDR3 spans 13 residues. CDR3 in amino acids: CASSEIPNTEAFF. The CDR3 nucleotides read TGTGCCAGCAGTGAGATCCCTAACACTGAAGCTTTCTTT.

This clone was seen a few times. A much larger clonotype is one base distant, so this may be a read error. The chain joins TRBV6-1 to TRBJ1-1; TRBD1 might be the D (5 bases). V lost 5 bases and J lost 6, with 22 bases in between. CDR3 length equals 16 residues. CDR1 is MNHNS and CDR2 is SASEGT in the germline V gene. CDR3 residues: CASSPQVAGSVAEAFF. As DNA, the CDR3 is TGTGCCAGCAGTCCACAGGTTGCGGGGTCGGTCGCTGAAGCTTTCTTT.

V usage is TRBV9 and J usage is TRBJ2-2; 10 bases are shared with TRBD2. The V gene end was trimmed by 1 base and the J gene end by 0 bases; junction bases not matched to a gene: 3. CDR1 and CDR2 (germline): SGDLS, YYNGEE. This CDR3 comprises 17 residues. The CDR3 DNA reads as TGTGCCAGCAGCGTAAAGAGCGGGGGGGCGAACACCGGGGAGCTGTTTTTT. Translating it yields CASSVKSGGANTGELFF.

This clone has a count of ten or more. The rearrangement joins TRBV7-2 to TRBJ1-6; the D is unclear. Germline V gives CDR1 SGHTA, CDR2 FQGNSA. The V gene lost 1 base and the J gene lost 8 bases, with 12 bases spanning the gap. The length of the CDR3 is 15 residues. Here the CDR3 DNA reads TGTGCCAGCAGCTTAGTCGCCAGGTCGGATTCACCCCTCCACTTT. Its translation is CASSLVARSDSPLHF.

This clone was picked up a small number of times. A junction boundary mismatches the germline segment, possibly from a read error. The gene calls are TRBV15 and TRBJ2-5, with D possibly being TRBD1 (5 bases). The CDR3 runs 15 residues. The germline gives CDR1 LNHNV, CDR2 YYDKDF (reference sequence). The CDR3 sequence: CATSRDLGREDTQYF. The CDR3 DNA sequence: TGTGCCACCAGCAGAGATTTAGGCAGGGAAGATACCCAGTACTTC.

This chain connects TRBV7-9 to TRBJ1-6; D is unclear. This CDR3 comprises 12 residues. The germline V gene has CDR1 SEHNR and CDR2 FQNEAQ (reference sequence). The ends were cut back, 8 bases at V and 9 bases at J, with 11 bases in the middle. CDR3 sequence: CASQIQSSPLHF. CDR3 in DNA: TGTGCCAGCCAAATTCAGAGTTCACCCCTCCACTTT.